Below, 9 T cell receptor beta chains from the same sample are listed, as sequenced in a study of neurological immune-mediated disorders. TCRdb independently ran MiXCR on the 5' RACE reads; one entry per CDR3 protein. Of fewer than 25,000 distinct CDR3 sequences in the sample, roughly 10% were seen once. The sequenced sample was PBMCs. The source of these receptors is a woman aged 55-70 years with HTLV-1-associated myelopathy (HAM/TSP).

This clonotype appeared many times. This chain connects TRBV2 to TRBJ2-7; D is uncertain. Germline CDR1 is SNHLY and CDR2 is FYNNEI. The CDR3 spans 11 residues. V was trimmed by 8 bases and J by 4 bases, leaving 9 bases between them. DNA for the CDR3: TGTGCCAGCCTTGTGGCTTACGAGCAGTACTTC. Amino acid sequence: CASLVAYEQYF.

The chain recombines TRBV7-6 with TRBJ1-2; TRBD1 matches at 7 bases. This CDR3 is built from 14 residues. V trimming: 1 base; J trimming: 8 bases; junction bases outside the gene matches: 7. Germline V lookup: CDR1 SGHVS, CDR2 FNYEAQ. CDR3 residues: CASSLGDSSRGYTF. The CDR3 coding sequence is TGTGCCAGCAGCTTAGGGGACAGCTCTCGGGGCTACACCTTC.

Ten or more counts support this clonotype. The chain links TRBV6-6 to TRBJ1-6, with D perhaps matching TRBD1 (5 bases). There are 15 residues in the CDR3. Germline CDR1 and CDR2: MNHNY and SVGAGI (reference sequence). The V end lost 0 bases, the J end lost 7 bases, and 10 bases lay between the germline ends. CDR3 DNA: TGTGCCAGCAGTTACTCGATGGGGCAGAATTCACCCCTCCACTTT. It yields the protein CASSYSMGQNSPLHF.

This clonotype showed up many times. The CDR3 coding sequence is TGTGCCAGCAGCGAGACCGGGACCGGGGAGCTGTTTTTT. As protein: CASSETGTGELFF. This sequence joins TRBV11-3 and TRBJ2-2; D call uncertain. CDR1 is SGHNT, CDR2 YENEEA, per germline. With 5 bases removed from V and 5 bases from J, the gap between germline ends came to 9 bases. This CDR3 region has 13 residues.

The chain uses TRBV6-5 and TRBJ1-2; 9 bases line up with TRBD1. Trimming cost V 10 bases and J 6 bases; bases outside gene matches: 6. Germline V gene data show CDR1 as MNHEY and CDR2 as SVGAGI. The CDR3 runs to 12 residues. As DNA, the CDR3 is TGTGCCACACGACAGGGGGACCATGGCTACACCTTC. Its translation is CATRQGDHGYTF.

This clonotype was observed many times. V is TRBV20-1 and J is TRBJ1-2; D may be TRBD1 (6 bases). CDR1 is DFQATT, CDR2 SNEGSKA, per germline (reference sequence). The V gene lost 6 bases and the J gene lost 7 bases, with 21 bases spanning the gap. The length of the CDR3 is 14 residues. This chain's CDR3 is CSANYREGFSGYTF. DNA of the CDR3: TGCAGTGCAAATTACAGGGAGGGCTTTTCTGGCTACACCTTC.

This clonotype has a count of ten or more. This rearrangement joins TRBV30 to TRBJ1-2, with TRBD1 matching 9 bases. CDR3 length: 14 residues. The V gene end was trimmed by 2 bases and the J gene end by 4 bases; junction bases not matched to a gene: 5. The germline CDR1 and CDR2 sequences are GTSNPN and SVGIG (reference sequence). For the CDR3, the DNA is TGTGCCTGGAGTAAAGGACAGGGGTTCTATGGCTACACCTTC. It translates to CAWSKGQGFYGYTF.

This clonotype was seen many times. V and J are TRBV20-1 and TRBJ2-3, with 8 bases lining up with TRBD2. The germline CDR1 and CDR2 sequences are DFQATT and SNEGSKA (reference sequence). The length of the CDR3 is 19 residues. Trimming at V came to 3 bases and at J to 0 bases, leaving 17 bases not matched to a gene. The CDR3 loop is CSASSQGAGAVTSTDTQYF. As DNA, the CDR3 is TGCAGTGCTAGCTCGCAAGGAGCGGGGGCCGTAACTAGCACAGATACGCAGTATTTT.

This clonotype was counted ten times or more. The chain combines TRBV7-8 with TRBJ1-5; D unclear. Germline-derived CDR1 and CDR2 are SGHVS and FQNEAQ. Between the trimmed V and J ends, which lost 5 bases and 0 bases, there was a span of 11 bases. The CDR3 has 15 residues. CDR3 region: CASSHDTYSNQPQHF. The CDR3 DNA is TGTGCCAGCAGCCACGATACCTATAGCAATCAGCCCCAGCATTTT.